This is a list of T cell receptor beta chains from one sample in a study of blood T cell repertoires in COVID-19. Libraries were prepared by immunoSEQ multiplex PCR; TCRdb keeps only in-frame clonotypes and omits some of them. The sample records roughly 150,000 clones, 87% being singletons. The sequencing input was peripheral blood. The receptors come from a human donor in a cohort sampled during active COVID-19. CDR3s leave out the opening cysteine and the closing phenylalanine or tryptophan. The order of the fields is J gene, V gene, CDR3 protein.

J: TRBJ2-3
V: TRBV20-1
CDR3: SASFAGDVTDTQY

J: TRBJ1-3
V: TRBV28
CDR3: ASSFPIDRGGNTIY

J: TRBJ1-2
V: TRBV3-1/TRBV3-2
CDR3: ASSQVSGAYGYT

J: TRBJ1-5
V: TRBV28
CDR3: ASSYWQDNQPQH

J: TRBJ1-1
V: TRBV11-3
CDR3: ASSPGQFDTEAF

J: TRBJ1-5
V: TRBV28
CDR3: ASSLSGAQPQH

J: TRBJ2-7
V: TRBV9
CDR3: ASSAKGSGVYEQY

J: TRBJ2-3
V: TRBV9
CDR3: ASSLSSSTDTQY

J: TRBJ2-6
V: TRBV5-1
CDR3: ASGTRGSGANVLT

J: TRBJ1-6
V: TRBV30
CDR3: AWSRGWTDNSPLH

J: TRBJ2-5
V: TRBV4-2
CDR3: ASSQGEGGAGGQY

J: TRBJ2-7
V: TRBV5-1
CDR3: ASSLWTGANYEQY

J: TRBJ2-7
V: TRBV27
CDR3: ASSVAGGYYEQY

J: TRBJ1-6
V: TRBV19
CDR3: ASSIAGVGANSPLH

J: TRBJ1-6
V: TRBV7-2
CDR3: ASSSPSSPLH

J: TRBJ1-3
V: TRBV28
CDR3: ASSSPGLNSGNTIY

J: TRBJ2-1
V: TRBV29-1
CDR3: SGKLAGGPLGRQF

J: TRBJ2-7
V: TRBV27
CDR3: ASSLGHKYEQY

J: TRBJ2-2
V: TRBV27
CDR3: ASSPVGWELNTGELF

J: TRBJ1-2
V: TRBV19
CDR3: ASSIQGAIYGYT

J: TRBJ1-1
V: TRBV7-8
CDR3: ASSPSLNTEAF